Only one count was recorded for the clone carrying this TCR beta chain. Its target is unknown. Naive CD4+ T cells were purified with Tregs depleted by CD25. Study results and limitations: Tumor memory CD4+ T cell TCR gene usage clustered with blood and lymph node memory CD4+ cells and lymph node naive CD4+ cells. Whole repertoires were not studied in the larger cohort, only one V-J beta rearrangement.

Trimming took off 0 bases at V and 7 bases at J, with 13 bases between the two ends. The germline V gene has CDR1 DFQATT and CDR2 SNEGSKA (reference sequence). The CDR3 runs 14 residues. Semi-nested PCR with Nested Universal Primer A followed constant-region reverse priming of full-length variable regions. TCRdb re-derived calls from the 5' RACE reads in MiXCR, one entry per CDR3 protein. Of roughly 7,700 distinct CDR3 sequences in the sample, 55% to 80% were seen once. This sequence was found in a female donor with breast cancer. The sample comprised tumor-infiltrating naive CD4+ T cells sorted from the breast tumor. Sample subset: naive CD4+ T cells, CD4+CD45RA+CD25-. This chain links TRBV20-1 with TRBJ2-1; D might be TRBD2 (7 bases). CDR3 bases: TGCAGTGCTAGAGATGGGGAGGGGGGGAATGAGCAGTTCTTC. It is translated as CSARDGEGGNEQFF.